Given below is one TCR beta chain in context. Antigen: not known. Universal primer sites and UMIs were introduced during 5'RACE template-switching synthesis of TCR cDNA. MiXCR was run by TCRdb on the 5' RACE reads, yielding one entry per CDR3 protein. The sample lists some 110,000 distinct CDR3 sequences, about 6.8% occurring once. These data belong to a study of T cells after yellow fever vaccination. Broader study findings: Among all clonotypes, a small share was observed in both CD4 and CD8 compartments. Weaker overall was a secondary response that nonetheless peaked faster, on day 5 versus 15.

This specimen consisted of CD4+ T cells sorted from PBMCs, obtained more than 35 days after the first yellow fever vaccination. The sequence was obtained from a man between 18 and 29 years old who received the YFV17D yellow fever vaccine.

In DNA, the CDR3 is TGTGCCAGCAGTCCGTTGGCAGGGAGAACAGATACGCAGTATTTT. This gives the protein CASSPLAGRTDTQYF. This chain joins TRBV12-3 or TRBV12-4 and TRBJ2-3, with D tentatively TRBD1 or TRBD2 (5 bases each). Trimming removed 5 bases at V and 3 bases at J, with 15 bases between. This CDR3 is 15 amino acids long.